This T cell receptor (beta chain) was identified in a study of blood T cell repertoires in COVID-19. The wider study: In each case, the material was cDNA or gDNA derived from T cells, B-cell-depleted T cells, or PBMCs.

Under the authors' procedure: Estimation of nucleated cell counts relied on the amplification of reference gene primers. Produced via immunoSEQ multiplex PCR; TCRdb's table is partial and in-frame only. That table supplies the V and J calls and clone size; D and trimming were determined from the DNA. The data hold 400,000 to 500,000 clones, with approximately 90% observed a single time. Participant-reported clinical history was the basis for cohort assignment. A case of COVID-19 had been met by exposed participants within 2 weeks before study entry. This clonotype was obtained from a woman between 18 and 30 years old who had been exposed to COVID-19. Sequencing was done on a sample of PBMCs or T cells enriched from blood (not recorded which).

The CDR3 nucleotides read TGTGCCACCAGTGTGGCGGGGGGGCCTCATAATGAGCAGTTCTTC. Its translation is CATSVAGGPHNEQFF. This chain connects TRBV24-1 to TRBJ2-1; TRBD2 matches at 9 bases. J gave up 7 bases and V 5 bases, and 8 bases lay outside the gene matches. Germline assignment: CDR1 KGHDR and CDR2 SFDVKD. This CDR3 comprises 15 residues.